Described below is a single TCR beta chain sequence and its context. This record belongs to a study of blood T cell repertoires in COVID-19. Study overall: PBMCs, B-cell-depleted T cells, or T cells provided the cDNA or gDNA that made up the material.

In the original processing: Amplification with reference gene primers provided the estimates of nucleated cell counts. Only in-frame clones appear in the TCRdb table, and some are missing; sequencing was by immunoSEQ multiplex PCR. The DNA gave D and trimming, while V, J and clone size come from that table. The table lists approximately 140,000 clones, about 80% of them singletons. Trimming stripped 1 base from V and 3 bases from J, with 11 bases between. CDR1 is SGDLS and CDR2 is YYNGEE in the germline V gene. This CDR3 region has 15 residues. The sample taken for sequencing was peripheral blood. This chain links TRBV9 with TRBJ1-5; D is unclear. The clonotype was recovered from a human donor in a cohort sampled during active COVID-19. CDR3 amino acids: CASSVSSSPNQPQHF. Written as DNA, the CDR3 is TGTGCCAGCAGCGTATCCTCCTCCCCCAATCAGCCCCAGCATTTT.